The source of this T cell receptor beta chain is a study of cytomegalovirus exposure and HLA in healthy donors. The CDR3 is 11 amino acids. V shed 8 bases and J 14 bases; nucleotides not matched to a gene: 5. The germline CDR1 and CDR2 sequences are SNHLY and FYNNEI. The PCR had 60 Vbeta and 13 Jbeta primers. Libraries were prepared by immunoSEQ multiplex PCR; TCRdb keeps only in-frame clonotypes and omits some of them. The sample has about 280,000 clones, over 85% seen once; the top ten hold about 2%. Whole-study findings and limits: A list of 150 or so TCR beta chains associated with cytomegalovirus was given. Certain indistinguishable V segments, among them TRBV6-2 and TRBV6-3, were excluded.

To note about this clone: Its antigen is as yet unknown.

The sequence was obtained from a woman under 30 in good health and CMV-seronegative. The sample was PBMCs. The V gene is TRBV2, the J gene TRBJ2-1; 11 bases fit TRBD2. CDR3 DNA: TGTGCCAGCCTAGCGGGGGGAATTAAGTTCTTC. Encoded protein: CASLAGGIKFF.